Following are 22 T cell receptor beta chains from one sample sequenced in a study of PD-L1 blockade in urothelial cancer. The method was immunoSEQ multiplex PCR; TCRdb's version includes in-frame clones alone and lacks a portion of them. The table lists approximately 100,000 clones, around 82% of them singletons. Source: PBMCs, taken around atezolizumab (anti-PD-L1) treatment. The source of these receptors is a man aged 50 or older with urothelial cancer.

This chain uses TRBV4-2 with TRBJ2-3, with 10 bases fitting TRBD2. From germline, CDR1 is LGHNA and CDR2 YNFKEQ. The junction had 1 base not matched to a gene; V was cut back by 4 bases and J by 3 bases. This CDR3 contains 14 residues. The CDR3 sequence: CASSRGLATDTQYF. CDR3 DNA: TGTGCCAGCAGCCGGGGACTAGCGACAGATACGCAGTATTTT.

The gene calls are TRBV28 and TRBJ2-7; 7 bases fit TRBD2. V was clipped by 5 bases and J by 0 bases; unmatched bases: 7. Germline loops: CDR1 MDHEN, CDR2 SYDVKM. The CDR3 has 15 amino acids. CDR3 in amino acids: CASSPGGGASYEQYF. CDR3 sequence (DNA): TGTGCCAGCAGTCCCGGGGGAGGGGCCTCCTACGAGCAGTACTTC.

The CDR3 sequence is CASSLGQGDGYTF. The CDR3 coding sequence is TGTGCCAGCAGTCTAGGACAGGGTGACGGCTACACCTTC. The chain carries TRBV28 and TRBJ1-2; 8 bases match TRBD1. J was trimmed by 8 bases and V by 5 bases; bases with no gene match: 7. The CDR3 spans 13 residues. Per germline, CDR1 MDHEN and CDR2 SYDVKM.

The rearrangement links TRBV28 to TRBJ2-5; a possible D gene is TRBD1 (6 bases). In germline, CDR1 is MDHEN, CDR2 SYDVKM. The CDR3 consists of 13 residues. V dropped 4 bases and J dropped 4 bases, with 10 bases sitting between them. In DNA form, the CDR3 reads TGTGCCAGCAGTTCCTCAGGGGTAGAGACCCAGTACTTC. It codes for CASSSSGVETQYF. Looking up the rest from reference TRBV28 and TRBJ2-5 gives the full variable domain: DVKVTQSSRYLVKRTGEKVFLECVQDMDHENMFWYRQDPGLGLRLIYFSYDVKMKEKGDIPEGYSVSREKKERFSLILESASTNQTSMYLCASSSSGVETQYFGPGTRLLVL.

This rearrangement joins TRBV15 to TRBJ2-7; 7 nucleotides line up with TRBD1. The V gene end was trimmed by 4 bases and the J gene end by 3 bases; junction bases not matched to a gene: 6. From germline, CDR1 is LNHNV and CDR2 YYDKDF (reference sequence). The CDR3 consists of 14 residues. The CDR3: CATSNRGANYEQYF. The CDR3 nucleotides are TGTGCCACCAGCAACAGGGGCGCCAACTACGAGCAGTACTTC. Drawing the rest from reference TRBV15 and TRBJ2-7, the complete variable domain is DAMVIQNPRYQVTQFGKPVTLSCSQTLNHNVMYWYQQKSSQAPKLLFHYYDKDFNNEADTPDNFQSRRPNTSFCFLDIRSPGLGDTAMYLCATSNRGANYEQYFGPGTRLTVT.

This clone was seen a handful of times. This chain links TRBV30 with TRBJ1-6; D unclear. V shed 3 bases and J shed 7 bases, with 13 bases lying between them. CDR3 length: 14 amino acids. The germline CDR1 and CDR2 sequences are GTSNPN and SVGIG (reference sequence). CDR3 in amino acids: CAWSDGIGNSPLHF. The CDR3 nucleotides are TGTGCCTGGAGCGACGGGATTGGGAATTCACCCCTCCACTTT.

The rearrangement uses TRBV4-1 and TRBJ1-6, with D possibly matching TRBD1 (6 bases). The CDR3 covers 17 residues. Germline V lookup: CDR1 MGHRA, CDR2 YSYEKL. V lost 2 bases and J 6 bases, leaving 17 bases between the germline ends. Here the CDR3 DNA reads TGCGCCAGCAGCCAACGAGGCCCGGGGGGCCTTAATTCACCCCTCCACTTT. The encoded protein is CASSQRGPGGLNSPLHF.

The rearrangement links TRBV4-1 to TRBJ2-5; 13 bases map to TRBD2. Germline trimming cut 0 bases from V and 7 bases from J; bases unmatched to any gene: 8. The CDR3 has 17 amino acids. Germline loops: CDR1 MGHRA, CDR2 YSYEKL. The CDR3 is CASSQDSRTSGSRTQYF. In nucleotides, the CDR3 is TGCGCCAGCAGCCAAGATTCGAGGACTAGCGGGAGTAGGACCCAGTACTTC.

The chain carries TRBV6-1 and TRBJ2-7, with unresolved D. CDR3 length: 13 amino acids. V was trimmed by 7 bases and J by 1 base, leaving 11 bases between them. Per the germline V gene, CDR1 is MNHNS and CDR2 is SASEGT. The CDR3 DNA sequence: TGTGCCAGCATTTTTGGCAGGTCCTACGAGCAGTACTTC. It yields the protein CASIFGRSYEQYF.

The sample holds a few counts of this clone. The chain couples TRBV7-2 to TRBJ1-1; 9 bases are shared with TRBD1. The V gene's germline CDR1 is SGHTA and CDR2 FQGNSA. The CDR3 is made up of 16 amino acids. The V segment lost 0 bases and the J segment 4 bases; nucleotides outside the gene matches: 6. CDR3 coding DNA: TGTGCCAGCAGCTTAGCACAGGGGGCCTTTGGCACTGAAGCTTTCTTT. It specifies CASSLAQGAFGTEAFF.

This clone was seen more than once but under ten times. V gene TRBV6-6 combines with J gene TRBJ1-4, with unresolved D. The CDR3 loop spans 14 amino acids. Deletions cut 6 bases from V and 6 bases from J, with 14 bases between. Germline V gene lookup returns CDR1 MNHNY and CDR2 SVGAGI (reference sequence). The CDR3 sequence is CASRLEISHEKLFF. In nucleotides, the CDR3 is TGTGCCAGCAGATTAGAGATATCTCATGAAAAACTGTTTTTT.

V is TRBV5-6 and J is TRBJ2-7; 8 nucleotides match TRBD1. The V gene's germline CDR1 is SGHDT and CDR2 YYEEEE. V shed 3 bases and J 9 bases; nucleotides not matched to a gene: 11. The CDR3 is 14 amino acids. The CDR3 loop reads CASSSGQGRVVQYF. Here the CDR3 DNA reads TGTGCCAGCAGCTCCGGACAGGGCCGCGTTGTGCAGTACTTC.

V gene TRBV6-5 combines with J gene TRBJ2-5; TRBD1 might be the D (6 bases). The V and J ends lost 10 bases and 4 bases respectively, with 22 bases between them. The germline gives CDR1 MNHEY, CDR2 SVGAGI. The CDR3 loop spans 15 amino acids. In DNA form, the CDR3 reads TGTGCCACTCGGACTGGCGACAGGAGAGGAGAGACCCAGTACTTC. This gives the protein CATRTGDRRGETQYF.

This clone appeared once. V is TRBV15 and J is TRBJ2-1; 7 bases align to TRBD2. This CDR3 region has 15 residues. In germline, CDR1 is LNHNV, CDR2 YYDKDF (reference sequence). The ends lost 3 bases at V and 4 bases at J; junction bases unmatched: 6. The CDR3 reads CATSSGLELYNEQFF. Here the CDR3 DNA reads TGTGCCACCAGCAGTGGACTAGAGCTTTACAATGAGCAGTTCTTC.

The chain recombines TRBV19 with TRBJ1-3, with TRBD1 matching over 9 bases. This CDR3 has 16 amino acids. The V gene end was trimmed by 4 bases and the J gene end by 0 bases; junction bases not matched to a gene: 4. Germline CDR1 reads LNHDA; CDR2 reads SQIVND (reference sequence). The chain's CDR3 is CASSRYRGPSGNTIYF. The CDR3 coding sequence is TGTGCCAGTAGTAGATACAGGGGGCCCTCTGGAAACACCATATATTTT.

The chain links TRBV6-9 to TRBJ2-3, with no clear D. The V gene's germline CDR1 is MNHGY and CDR2 SVAAGI. V was clipped by 2 bases and J by 9 bases, with 9 bases between them. This CDR3 spans 12 amino acids. In DNA, the CDR3 is TGTGCCAGCAGTTATGTTACCAGGACGCAGTATTTT. It is translated as CASSYVTRTQYF.

This chain connects TRBV30 to TRBJ1-5, with a weak D call TRBD1 (6 bases). This CDR3 contains 13 residues. The V gene lost 4 bases and the J gene lost 2 bases, with 9 bases spanning the gap. Per germline, CDR1 GTSNPN and CDR2 SVGIG (reference sequence). Written as DNA, the CDR3 is TGTGCCTGGACAGAGGGGGGCAATCAGCCCCAGCATTTT. Its translation is CAWTEGGNQPQHF.

V usage is TRBV18 and J usage is TRBJ2-1; TRBD2 aligns across 11 bases. The CDR3 loop spans 16 amino acids. Trimming at V came to 1 base and at J to 7 bases, leaving 6 bases not matched to a gene. Per germline, CDR1 KGHSH and CDR2 LQKENI. In DNA form, the CDR3 reads TGTGCCAGCTCACCACGGCTAGCGGGAGGTGGGAATGAGCAGTTCTTC. It is translated as CASSPRLAGGGNEQFF.

The V and J genes are TRBV5-6 and TRBJ1-1; weak D call: TRBD1 (5 bases). The CDR3 spans 13 residues. V was shortened by 2 bases and J by 3 bases, with 8 bases between the two germline ends. Germline V gene lookup returns CDR1 SGHDT and CDR2 YYEEEE. The CDR3 protein is CASSFSRDTEAFF. DNA for the CDR3: TGTGCCAGCAGCTTCAGCAGGGACACTGAAGCTTTCTTT.

This clone was counted between two and nine times. J is TRBJ1-2 and V is TRBV11-2, with D hard to call. Per germline, CDR1 SGHAT and CDR2 FQNNGV. The V and J ends lost 2 bases and 5 bases respectively, with 12 bases between them. This CDR3 region has 14 residues. CDR3 DNA: TGTGCCAGCAGCTTAATAAGGTCGACATATGGCTACACCTTC. This codes for CASSLIRSTYGYTF.

This clone came up a few times. The gene calls are TRBV29-1 and TRBJ1-1, with a tentative D call TRBD1 (5 bases). The germline CDR1 and CDR2 sequences are SQVTM and ANQGSEA. Trimming took 4 bases from V and 1 from J, leaving 7 bases between them. The CDR3 length is 12 residues. CDR3 sequence (DNA): TGCAGCGTTGGACAGAAGAACACTGAAGCTTTCTTT. Translated: CSVGQKNTEAFF.

The chain has TRBV2 and TRBJ1-5; perhaps TRBD1 as D (6 bases). The CDR3 length is 13 residues. The V gene's germline CDR1 is SNHLY and CDR2 FYNNEI. The germline V and J ends were trimmed by 7 bases and 4 bases, with 11 bases remaining between them. CDR3 region: CASTRGTNQPQHF. CDR3 DNA sequence: TGTGCCAGCACGAGGGGGACAAATCAGCCCCAGCATTTT.